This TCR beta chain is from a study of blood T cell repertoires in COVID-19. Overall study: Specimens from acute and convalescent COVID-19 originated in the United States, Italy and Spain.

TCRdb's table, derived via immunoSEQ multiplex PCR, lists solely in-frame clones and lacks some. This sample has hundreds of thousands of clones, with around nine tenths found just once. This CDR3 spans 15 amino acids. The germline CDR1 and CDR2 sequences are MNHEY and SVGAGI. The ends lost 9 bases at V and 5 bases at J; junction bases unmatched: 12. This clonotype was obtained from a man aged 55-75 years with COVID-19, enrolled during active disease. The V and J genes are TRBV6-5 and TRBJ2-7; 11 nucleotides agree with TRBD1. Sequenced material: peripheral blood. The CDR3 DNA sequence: TGTGCCAGGGGGCCGGACAGGGGGCGATTGGACGAGCAGTACTTC. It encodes CARGPDRGRLDEQYF.